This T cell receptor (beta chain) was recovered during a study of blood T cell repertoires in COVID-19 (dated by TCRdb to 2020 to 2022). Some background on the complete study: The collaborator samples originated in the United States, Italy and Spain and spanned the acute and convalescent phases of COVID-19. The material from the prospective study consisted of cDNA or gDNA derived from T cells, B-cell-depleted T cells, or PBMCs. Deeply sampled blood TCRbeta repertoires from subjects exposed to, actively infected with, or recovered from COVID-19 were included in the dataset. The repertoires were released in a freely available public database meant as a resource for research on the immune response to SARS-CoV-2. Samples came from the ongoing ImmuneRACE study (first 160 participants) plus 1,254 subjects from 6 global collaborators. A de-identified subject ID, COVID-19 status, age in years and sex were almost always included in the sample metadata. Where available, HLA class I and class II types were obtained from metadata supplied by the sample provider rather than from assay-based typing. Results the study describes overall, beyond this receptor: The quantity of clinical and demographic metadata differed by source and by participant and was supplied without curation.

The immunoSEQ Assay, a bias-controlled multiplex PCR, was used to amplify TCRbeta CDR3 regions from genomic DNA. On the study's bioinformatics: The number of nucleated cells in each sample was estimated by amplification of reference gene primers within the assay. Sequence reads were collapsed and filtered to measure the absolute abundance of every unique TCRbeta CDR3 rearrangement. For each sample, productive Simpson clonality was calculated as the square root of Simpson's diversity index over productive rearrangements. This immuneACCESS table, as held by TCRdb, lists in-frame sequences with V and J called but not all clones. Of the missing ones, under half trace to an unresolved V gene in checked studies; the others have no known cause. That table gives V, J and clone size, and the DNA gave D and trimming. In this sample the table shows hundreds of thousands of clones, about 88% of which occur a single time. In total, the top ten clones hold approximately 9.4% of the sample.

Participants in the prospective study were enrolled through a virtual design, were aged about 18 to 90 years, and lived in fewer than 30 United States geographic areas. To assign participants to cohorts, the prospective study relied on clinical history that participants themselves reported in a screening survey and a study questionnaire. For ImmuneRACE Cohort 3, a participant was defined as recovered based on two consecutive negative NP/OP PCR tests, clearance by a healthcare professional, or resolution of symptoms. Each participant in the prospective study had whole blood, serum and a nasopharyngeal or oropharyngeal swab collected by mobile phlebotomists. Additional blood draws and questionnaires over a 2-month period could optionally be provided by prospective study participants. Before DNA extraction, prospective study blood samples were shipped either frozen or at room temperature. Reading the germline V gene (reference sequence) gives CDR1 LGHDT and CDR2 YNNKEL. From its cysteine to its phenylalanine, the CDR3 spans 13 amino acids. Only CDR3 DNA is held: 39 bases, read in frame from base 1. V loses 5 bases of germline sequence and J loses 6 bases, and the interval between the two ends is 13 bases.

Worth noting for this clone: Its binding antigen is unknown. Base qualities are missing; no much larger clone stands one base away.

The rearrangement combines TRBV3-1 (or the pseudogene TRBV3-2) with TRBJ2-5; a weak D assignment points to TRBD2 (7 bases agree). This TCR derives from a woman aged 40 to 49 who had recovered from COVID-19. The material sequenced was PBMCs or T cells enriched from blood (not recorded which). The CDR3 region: CASSWGGPQTQYF. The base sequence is TGTGCCAGCAGCTGGGGGGGCCCCCAGACCCAGTACTTC.